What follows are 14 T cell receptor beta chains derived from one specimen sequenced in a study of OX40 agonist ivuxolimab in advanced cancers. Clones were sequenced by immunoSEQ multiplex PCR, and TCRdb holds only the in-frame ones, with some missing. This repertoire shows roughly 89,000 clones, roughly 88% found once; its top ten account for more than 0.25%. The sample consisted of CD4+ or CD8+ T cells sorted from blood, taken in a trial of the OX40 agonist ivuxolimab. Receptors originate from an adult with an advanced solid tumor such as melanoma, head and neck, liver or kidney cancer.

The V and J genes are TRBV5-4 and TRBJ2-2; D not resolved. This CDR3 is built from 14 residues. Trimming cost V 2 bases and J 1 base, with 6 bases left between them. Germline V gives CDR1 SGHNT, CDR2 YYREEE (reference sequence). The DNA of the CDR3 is TGTGCCAGCAGCTTAAGGAAGAACACCGGGGAGCTGTTTTTT. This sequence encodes CASSLRKNTGELFF.

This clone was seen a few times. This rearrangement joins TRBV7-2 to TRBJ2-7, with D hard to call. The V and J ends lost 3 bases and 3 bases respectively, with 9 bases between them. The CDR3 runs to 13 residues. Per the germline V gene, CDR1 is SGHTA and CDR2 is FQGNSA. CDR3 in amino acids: CASSFGGSYEQYF. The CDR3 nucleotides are TGTGCCAGCAGCTTTGGCGGCAGCTACGAGCAGTACTTC.

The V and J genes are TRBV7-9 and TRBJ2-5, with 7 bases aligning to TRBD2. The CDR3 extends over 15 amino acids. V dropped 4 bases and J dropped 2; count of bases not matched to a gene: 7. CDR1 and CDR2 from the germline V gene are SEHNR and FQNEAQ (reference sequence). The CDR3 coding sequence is TGTGCCAGCAGCTCCCCCGGGAGGAATCAAGAGACCCAGTACTTC. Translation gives CASSSPGRNQETQYF.

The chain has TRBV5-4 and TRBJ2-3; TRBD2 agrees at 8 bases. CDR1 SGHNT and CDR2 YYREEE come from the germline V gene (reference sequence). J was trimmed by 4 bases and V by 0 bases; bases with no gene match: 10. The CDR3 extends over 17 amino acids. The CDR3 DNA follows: TGTGCCAGCAGCTTGGGGGTTAGCGGGACGTTTTCAGATACGCAGTATTTT. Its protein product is CASSLGVSGTFSDTQYF.

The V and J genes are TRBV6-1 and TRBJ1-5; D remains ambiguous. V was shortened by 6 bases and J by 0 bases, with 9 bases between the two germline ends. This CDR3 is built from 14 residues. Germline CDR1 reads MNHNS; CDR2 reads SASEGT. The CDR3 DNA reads TGTGCCAGCAGCGCCCAGGATAGCAATCAGCCCCAGCATTTT. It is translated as CASSAQDSNQPQHF.

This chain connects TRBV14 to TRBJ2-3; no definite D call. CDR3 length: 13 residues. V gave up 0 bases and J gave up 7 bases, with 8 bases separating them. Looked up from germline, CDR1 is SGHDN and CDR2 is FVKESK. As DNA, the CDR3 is TGTGCCAGCAGCCAAGACCTTGGGAATACGCAGTATTTT. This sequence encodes CASSQDLGNTQYF.

DNA of the CDR3: TGTGCCAGTTCCCCTTGGCGGGAGAGAGGAGATACGCAGTATTTT. It translates to CASSPWRERGDTQYF. The V call is TRBV7-9, the J call TRBJ2-3; 7 bases line up with TRBD2. CDR1 and CDR2 from the germline V gene are SEHNR and FQNEAQ (reference sequence). Trimming took 9 bases from V and 5 from J; bases not matched to a gene: 14. CDR3 size: 15 residues.

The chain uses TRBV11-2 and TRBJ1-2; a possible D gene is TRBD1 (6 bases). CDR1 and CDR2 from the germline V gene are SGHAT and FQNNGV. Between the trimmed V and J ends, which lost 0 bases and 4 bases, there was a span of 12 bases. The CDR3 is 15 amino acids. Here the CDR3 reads CASSLEGARVYGYTF. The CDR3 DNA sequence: TGTGCCAGCAGCTTAGAGGGGGCGCGTGTCTATGGCTACACCTTC.

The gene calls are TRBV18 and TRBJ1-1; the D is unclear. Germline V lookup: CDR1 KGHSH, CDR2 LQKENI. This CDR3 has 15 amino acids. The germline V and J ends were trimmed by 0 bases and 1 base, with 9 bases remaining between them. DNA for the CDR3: TGTGCCAGCTCACCACCGGCCGGCGGGAACACTGAAGCTTTCTTT. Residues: CASSPPAGGNTEAFF.

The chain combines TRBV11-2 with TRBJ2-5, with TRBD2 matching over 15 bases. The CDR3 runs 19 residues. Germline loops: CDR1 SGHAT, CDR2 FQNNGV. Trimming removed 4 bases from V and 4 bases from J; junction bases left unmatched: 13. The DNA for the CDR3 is TGTGCCAGCAGCTGGACAGTTACGGGACTAGCGGGAGGTTCAGAGACCCAGTACTTC. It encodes CASSWTVTGLAGGSETQYF.

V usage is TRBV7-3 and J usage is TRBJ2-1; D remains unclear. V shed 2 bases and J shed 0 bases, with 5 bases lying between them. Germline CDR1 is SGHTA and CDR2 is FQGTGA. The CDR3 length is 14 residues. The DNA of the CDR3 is TGTGCCAGCAGCTTACCTAGCTCCTACAATGAGCAGTTCTTC. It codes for CASSLPSSYNEQFF.

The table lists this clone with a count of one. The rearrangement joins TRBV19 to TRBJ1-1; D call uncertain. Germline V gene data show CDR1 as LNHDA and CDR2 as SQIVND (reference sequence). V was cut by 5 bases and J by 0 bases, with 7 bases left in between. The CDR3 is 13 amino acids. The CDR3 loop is CASSSQLNTEAFF. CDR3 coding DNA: TGTGCCAGTAGTTCCCAATTGAACACTGAAGCTTTCTTT. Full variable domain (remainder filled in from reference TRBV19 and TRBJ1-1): DGGITQSPKYLFRKEGQNVTLSCEQNLNHDAMYWYRQDPGQGLRLIYYSQIVNDFQKGDIAEGYSVSREKKESFPLTVTSAQKNPTAFYLCASSSQLNTEAFFGQGTRLTVV.

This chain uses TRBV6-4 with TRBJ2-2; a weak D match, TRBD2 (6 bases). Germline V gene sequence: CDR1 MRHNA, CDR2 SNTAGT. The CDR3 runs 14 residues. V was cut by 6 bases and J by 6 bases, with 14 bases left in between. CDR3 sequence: CASRQEGAAGELFF. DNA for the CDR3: TGTGCCAGCAGGCAGGAGGGTGCGGCCGGGGAGCTGTTTTTT.

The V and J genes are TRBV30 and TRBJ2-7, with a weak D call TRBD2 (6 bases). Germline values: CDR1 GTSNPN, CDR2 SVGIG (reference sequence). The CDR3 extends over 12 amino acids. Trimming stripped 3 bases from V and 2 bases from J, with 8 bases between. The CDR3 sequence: CAWSRGTYEQYF. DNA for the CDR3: TGTGCCTGGAGCCGGGGGACCTACGAGCAGTACTTC. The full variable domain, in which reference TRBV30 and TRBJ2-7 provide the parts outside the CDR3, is SQTIHQWPATLVQPVGSPLSLECTVEGTSNPNLYWYRQAAGRGLQLLFYSVGIGQISSEVPQNLSASRPQDRQFILSSKKLLLSDSGFYLCAWSRGTYEQYFGPGTRLTVT.